Listed here are 5 T cell receptor beta chains from one sample, sequenced in a study of control samples from healthy donors and cancer patients. Generated by immunoSEQ multiplex PCR, the TCRdb table keeps only in-frame clones and is missing some. Counted here are about 130,000 clones, approximately 92% occurring once; the ten biggest clones make up about 2.6%. Specimen: blood. These receptors originate from a man aged 18 to 30 in good health.

The chain uses TRBV7-2 and TRBJ2-5; D is unresolved. This CDR3 is built from 13 residues. The V gene lost 0 bases and the J gene lost 3 bases, with 5 bases spanning the gap. Per the germline V gene, CDR1 is SGHTA and CDR2 is FQGNSA. The CDR3: CASSLAPKETQYF. The CDR3 DNA reads TGTGCCAGCAGCTTAGCCCCTAAAGAGACCCAGTACTTC.

The rearrangement uses TRBV5-1 and TRBJ1-2; no firm D call. The CDR3 consists of 15 residues. Germline values: CDR1 SGHRS, CDR2 YFSETQ. V lost 3 bases to trimming and J lost 4 bases, with 16 bases between them. CDR3 DNA sequence: TGCGCCAGCAGCTCTGGCCCCCCGGGCCCCTATGGCTACACCTTC. It yields the protein CASSSGPPGPYGYTF.

The rearrangement uses TRBV7-9 and TRBJ2-7; D not certain. V was cut by 5 bases and J by 2 bases, with 7 bases left in between. CDR1 and CDR2 from the germline V gene are SEHNR and FQNEAQ (reference sequence). The CDR3 loop spans 12 amino acids. This chain's CDR3 is CASSRTPYEQYF. CDR3 nucleotide sequence: TGTGCCAGCAGCAGGACCCCCTACGAGCAGTACTTC.

CDR3 DNA: TGTGCCAGCAGCCAGGTAGGAGGTACCTACGAGCAGTACTTC. Protein sequence: CASSQVGGTYEQYF. The genes are TRBV7-2 and TRBJ2-7; perhaps TRBD2 as D (5 bases). CDR1 SGHTA and CDR2 FQGNSA come from the germline V gene. V lost 5 bases and J lost 2, with 13 bases in between. CDR3 size: 14 residues.

The J gene is TRBJ2-7, the V gene TRBV11-2, with D maybe TRBD1 (6 bases). In germline, CDR1 is SGHAT, CDR2 FQNNGV. The CDR3 is made up of 16 amino acids. Trimming pared 4 bases from V and 2 bases from J, leaving 18 bases between. The CDR3 protein is CASSSRPGQLPYEQYV. For the CDR3, the DNA is TGTGCCAGCAGCTCACGACCGGGACAACTTCCCTACGAGCAGTACGTC.